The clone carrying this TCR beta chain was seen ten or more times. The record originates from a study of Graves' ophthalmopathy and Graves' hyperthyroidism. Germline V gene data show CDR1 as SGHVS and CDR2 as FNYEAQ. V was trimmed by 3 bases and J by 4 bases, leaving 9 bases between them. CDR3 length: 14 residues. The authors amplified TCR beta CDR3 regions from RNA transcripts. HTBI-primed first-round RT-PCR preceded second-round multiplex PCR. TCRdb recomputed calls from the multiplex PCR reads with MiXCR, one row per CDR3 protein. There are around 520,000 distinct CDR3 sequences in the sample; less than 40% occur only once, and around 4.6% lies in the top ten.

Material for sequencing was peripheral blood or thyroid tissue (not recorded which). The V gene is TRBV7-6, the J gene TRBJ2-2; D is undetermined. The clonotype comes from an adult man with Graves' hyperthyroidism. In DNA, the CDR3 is TGTGCCAGCAGCTTGCTTAGAGGCACCGGGGAGCTGTTTTTT. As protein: CASSLLRGTGELFF.